This T cell receptor (beta chain) was sequenced in a study of T cell repertoires in cytomegalovirus infection. At the level of the study: Alongside well-studied HLA-B-restricted CMV epitopes, recently identified HLA-C-restricted CMV epitopes were also used. A matching HLA type, together with CMV infection, was signaled by public TCR beta signatures. Findings and limits, study-wide: Totalled public TCR beta family frequency picked out people who carried CMV plus the relevant HLA. What dominated the ex vivo response were HLA-C-restricted CMV-specific TCR beta clonotypes.

This clonotype was seen a few times. Antigen: not known. TCRdb reprocessed the reads via MiXCR and lists one record per CDR3 protein. Of approximately 310,000 distinct CDR3 sequences listed, 20% to 30% were seen once; the top ten hold 13%. CDR1 is SGHTA and CDR2 is FQGNSA in the germline V gene. V was pared by 6 bases and J by 2 bases, with 10 bases between. The CDR3 sequence is 14 residues long. This sequence joins TRBV7-2 and TRBJ2-2; D gene ambiguous. The sequence was obtained from a human donor in good health (CMV status not recorded). Some clones in this sample may be carry-over from other donors' samples. Sample: cultured PBMCs, taken from culture after CMV antigen stimulation. The CDR3 here is CASSPRVNTGELFF. The CDR3, as DNA: TGTGCCAGCAGTCCCCGGGTCAACACCGGGGAGCTGTTTTTT.